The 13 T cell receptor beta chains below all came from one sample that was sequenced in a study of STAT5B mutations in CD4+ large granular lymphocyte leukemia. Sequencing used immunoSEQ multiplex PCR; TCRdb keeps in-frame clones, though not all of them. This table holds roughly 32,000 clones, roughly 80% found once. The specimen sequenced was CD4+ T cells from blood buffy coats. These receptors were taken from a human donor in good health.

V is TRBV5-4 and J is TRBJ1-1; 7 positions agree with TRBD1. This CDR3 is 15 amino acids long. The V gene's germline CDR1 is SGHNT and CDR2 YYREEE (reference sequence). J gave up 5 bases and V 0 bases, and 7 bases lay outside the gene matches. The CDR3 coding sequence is TGTGCCAGCAGCTTGGCCGGGGCAGGGGGAACTGAAGCTTTCTTT. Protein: CASSLAGAGGTEAFF.

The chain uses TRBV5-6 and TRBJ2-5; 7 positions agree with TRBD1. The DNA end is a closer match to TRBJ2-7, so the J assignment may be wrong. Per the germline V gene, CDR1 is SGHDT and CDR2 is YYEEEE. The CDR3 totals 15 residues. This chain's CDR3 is CASSLGDRDSPEQYF. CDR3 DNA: TGTGCCAGCAGCTTGGGGGACCGGGACAGCCCCGAGCAGTACTTC.

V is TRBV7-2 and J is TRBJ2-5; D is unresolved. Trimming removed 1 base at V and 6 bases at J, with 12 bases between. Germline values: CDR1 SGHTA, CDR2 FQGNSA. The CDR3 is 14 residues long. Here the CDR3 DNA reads TGTGCCAGCAGCTTAGGGAGTAGTGGGAAGACCCAGTACTTC. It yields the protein CASSLGSSGKTQYF.

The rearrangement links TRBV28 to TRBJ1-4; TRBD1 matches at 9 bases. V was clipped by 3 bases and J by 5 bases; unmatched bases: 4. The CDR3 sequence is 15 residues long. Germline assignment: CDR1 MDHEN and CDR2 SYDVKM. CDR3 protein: CASSFGDRGNEKLFF. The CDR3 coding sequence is TGTGCCAGCAGTTTCGGCGACAGGGGGAATGAAAAACTGTTTTTT.

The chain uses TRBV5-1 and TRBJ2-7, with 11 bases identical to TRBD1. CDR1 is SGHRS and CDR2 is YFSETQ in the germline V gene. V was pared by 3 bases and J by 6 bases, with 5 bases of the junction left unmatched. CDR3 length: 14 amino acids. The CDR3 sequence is CASSSRDRGAEQYF. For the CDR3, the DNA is TGCGCCAGCAGCTCCCGGGACAGGGGGGCCGAGCAGTACTTC.

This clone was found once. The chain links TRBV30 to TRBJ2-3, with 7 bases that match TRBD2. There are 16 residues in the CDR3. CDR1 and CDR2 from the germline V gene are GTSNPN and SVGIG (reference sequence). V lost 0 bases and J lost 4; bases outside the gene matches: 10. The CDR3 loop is CAWSVGPTSDPDTQYF. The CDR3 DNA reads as TGTGCCTGGAGTGTAGGACCCACTAGCGATCCAGATACGCAGTATTTT.

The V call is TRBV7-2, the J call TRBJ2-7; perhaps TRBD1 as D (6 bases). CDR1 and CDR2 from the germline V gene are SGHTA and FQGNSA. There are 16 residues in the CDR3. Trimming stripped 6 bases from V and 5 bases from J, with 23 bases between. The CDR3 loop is CASRLTGGVRLDEQYF. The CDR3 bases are TGTGCCAGCAGGTTGACAGGAGGAGTGAGGCTTGACGAGCAGTACTTC.

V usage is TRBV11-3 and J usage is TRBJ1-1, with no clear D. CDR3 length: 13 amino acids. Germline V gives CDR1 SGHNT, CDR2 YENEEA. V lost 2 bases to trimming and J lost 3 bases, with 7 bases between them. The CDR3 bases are TGTGCCAGCAGCTTAACTCCCTACACTGAAGCTTTCTTT. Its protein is CASSLTPYTEAFF.

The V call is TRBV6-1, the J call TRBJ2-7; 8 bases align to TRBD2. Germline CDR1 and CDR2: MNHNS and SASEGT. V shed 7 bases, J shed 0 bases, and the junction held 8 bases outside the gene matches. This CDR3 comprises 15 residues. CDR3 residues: CASIPRGGTSYEQYF. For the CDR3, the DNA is TGTGCCAGCATCCCCCGGGGGGGGACCTCCTACGAGCAGTACTTC.

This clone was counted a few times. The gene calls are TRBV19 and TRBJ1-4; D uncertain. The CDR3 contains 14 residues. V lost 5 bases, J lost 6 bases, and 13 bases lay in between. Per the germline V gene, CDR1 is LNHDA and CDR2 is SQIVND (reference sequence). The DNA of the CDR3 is TGTGCCAGTAGTGGTGGGAATTTGGATGAAAAACTGTTTTTT. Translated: CASSGGNLDEKLFF.

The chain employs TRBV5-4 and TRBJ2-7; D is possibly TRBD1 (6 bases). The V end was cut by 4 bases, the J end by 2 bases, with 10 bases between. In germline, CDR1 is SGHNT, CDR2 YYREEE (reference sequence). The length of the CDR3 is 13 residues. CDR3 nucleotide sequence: TGTGCCAGCAGCCGCGGACAGACCTACGAGCAGTACTTC. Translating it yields CASSRGQTYEQYF.

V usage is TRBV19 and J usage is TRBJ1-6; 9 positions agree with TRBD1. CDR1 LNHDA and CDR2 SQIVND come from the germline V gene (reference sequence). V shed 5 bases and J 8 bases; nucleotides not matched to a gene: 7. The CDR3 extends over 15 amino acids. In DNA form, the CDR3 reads TGTGCCAGTAGTGCCAACAGGGGGCGAGATTCACCCCTCCACTTT. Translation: CASSANRGRDSPLHF.

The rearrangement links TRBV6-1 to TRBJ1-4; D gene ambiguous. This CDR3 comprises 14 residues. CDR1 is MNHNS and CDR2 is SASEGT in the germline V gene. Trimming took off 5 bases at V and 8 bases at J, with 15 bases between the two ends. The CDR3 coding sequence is TGTGCCAGCAGTTTGACACACGTCGGGGAAAAACTGTTTTTT. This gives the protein CASSLTHVGEKLFF.